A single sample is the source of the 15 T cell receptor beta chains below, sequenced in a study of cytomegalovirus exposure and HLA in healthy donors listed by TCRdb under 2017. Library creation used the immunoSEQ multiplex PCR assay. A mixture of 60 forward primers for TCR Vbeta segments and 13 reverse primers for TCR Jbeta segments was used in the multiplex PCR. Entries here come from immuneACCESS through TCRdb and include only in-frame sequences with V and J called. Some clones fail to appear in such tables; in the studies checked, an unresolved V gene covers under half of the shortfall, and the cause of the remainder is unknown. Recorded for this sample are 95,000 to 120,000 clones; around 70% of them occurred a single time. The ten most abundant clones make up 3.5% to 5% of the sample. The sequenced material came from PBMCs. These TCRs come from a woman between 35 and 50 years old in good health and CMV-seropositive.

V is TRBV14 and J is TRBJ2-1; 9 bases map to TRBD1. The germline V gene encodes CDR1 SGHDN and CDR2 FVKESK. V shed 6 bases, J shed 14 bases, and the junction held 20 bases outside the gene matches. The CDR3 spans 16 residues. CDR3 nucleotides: TGTGCCAGCAGTCTCACAGGGGGCGTAAGGAAACAGAGAGAGTTCTTC. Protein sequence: CASSLTGGVRKQREFF.

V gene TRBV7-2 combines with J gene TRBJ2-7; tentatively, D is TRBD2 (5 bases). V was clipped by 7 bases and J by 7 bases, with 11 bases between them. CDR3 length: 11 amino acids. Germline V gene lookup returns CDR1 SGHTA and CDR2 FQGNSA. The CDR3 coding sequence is TGTGCCAGCACGTCTACGGGGGAGCAGTACTTC. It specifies CASTSTGEQYF.

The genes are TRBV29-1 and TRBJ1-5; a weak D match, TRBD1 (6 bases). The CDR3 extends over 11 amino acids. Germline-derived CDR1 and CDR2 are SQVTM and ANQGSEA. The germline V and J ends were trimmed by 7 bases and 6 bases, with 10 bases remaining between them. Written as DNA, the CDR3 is TGCAGCGATCCCAGGGGTCAGCCCCAGCATTTT. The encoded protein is CSDPRGQPQHF. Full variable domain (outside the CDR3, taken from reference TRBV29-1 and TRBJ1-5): SAVISQKPSRDICQRGTSLTIQCQVDSQVTMMFWYRQQPGQSLTLIATANQGSEATYESGFVIDKFPISRPNLTFSTLTVSNMSPEDSSIYLCSDPRGQPQHFGDGTRLSIL.

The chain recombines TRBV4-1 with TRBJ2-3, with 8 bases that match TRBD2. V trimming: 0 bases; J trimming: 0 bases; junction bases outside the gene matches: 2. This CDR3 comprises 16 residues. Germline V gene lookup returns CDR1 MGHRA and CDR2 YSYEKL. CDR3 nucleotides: TGCGCCAGCAGCCAAGACGCTAGCGGGAGCACAGATACGCAGTATTTT. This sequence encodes CASSQDASGSTDTQYF.

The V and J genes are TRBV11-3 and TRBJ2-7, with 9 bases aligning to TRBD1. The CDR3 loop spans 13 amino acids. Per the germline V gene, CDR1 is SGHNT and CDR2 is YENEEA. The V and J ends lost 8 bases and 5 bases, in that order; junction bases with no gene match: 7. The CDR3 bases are TGTGCCAGCGGCCGGGACAGGGTAAACGAGCAGTACTTC. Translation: CASGRDRVNEQYF.

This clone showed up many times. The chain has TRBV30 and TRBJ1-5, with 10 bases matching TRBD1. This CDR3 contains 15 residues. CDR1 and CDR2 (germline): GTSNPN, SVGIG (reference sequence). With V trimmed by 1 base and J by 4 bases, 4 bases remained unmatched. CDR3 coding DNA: TGTGCCTGGAGTGAGGTGGGACAGGGGAATCAGCCCCAGCATTTT. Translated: CAWSEVGQGNQPQHF.

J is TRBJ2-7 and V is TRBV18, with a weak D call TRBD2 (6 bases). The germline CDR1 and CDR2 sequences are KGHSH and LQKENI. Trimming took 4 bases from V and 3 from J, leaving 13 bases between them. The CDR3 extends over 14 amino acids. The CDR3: CASSRRDANYEQYF. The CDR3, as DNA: TGTGCCAGCTCACGGCGGGACGCAAACTACGAGCAGTACTTC.

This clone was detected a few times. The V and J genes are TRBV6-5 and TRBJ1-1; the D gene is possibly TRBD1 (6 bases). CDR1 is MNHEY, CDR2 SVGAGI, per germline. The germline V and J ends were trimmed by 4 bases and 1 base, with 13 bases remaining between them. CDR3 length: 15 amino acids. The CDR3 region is CASSLGAGENTEAFF. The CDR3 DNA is TGTGCCAGCAGTTTGGGGGCCGGGGAGAACACTGAAGCTTTCTTT.

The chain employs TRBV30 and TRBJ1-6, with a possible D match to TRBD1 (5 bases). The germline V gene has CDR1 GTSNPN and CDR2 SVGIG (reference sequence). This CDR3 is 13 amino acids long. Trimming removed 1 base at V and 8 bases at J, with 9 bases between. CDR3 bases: TGTGCCTGGAGTGCGGGGGGGGATTCACCCCTCCACTTT. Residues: CAWSAGGDSPLHF.

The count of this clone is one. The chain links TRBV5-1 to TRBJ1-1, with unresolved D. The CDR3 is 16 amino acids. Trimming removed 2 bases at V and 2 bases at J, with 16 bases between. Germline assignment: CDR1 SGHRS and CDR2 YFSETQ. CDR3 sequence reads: CASSFTWSAGNTEAFF. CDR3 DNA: TGCGCCAGCAGCTTTACATGGTCCGCAGGCAACACTGAAGCTTTCTTT.

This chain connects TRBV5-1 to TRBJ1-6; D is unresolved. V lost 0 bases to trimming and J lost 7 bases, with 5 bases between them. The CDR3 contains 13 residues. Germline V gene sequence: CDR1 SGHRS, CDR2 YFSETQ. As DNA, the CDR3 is TGCGCCAGCAGCTTGGAAGCAAATTCACCCCTCCACTTT. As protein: CASSLEANSPLHF.

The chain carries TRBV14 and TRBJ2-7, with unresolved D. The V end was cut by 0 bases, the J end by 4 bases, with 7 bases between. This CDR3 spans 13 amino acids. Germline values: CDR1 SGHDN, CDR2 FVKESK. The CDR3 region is CASSQDMRYEQYF. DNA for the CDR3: TGTGCCAGCAGCCAAGATATGAGGTACGAGCAGTACTTC.

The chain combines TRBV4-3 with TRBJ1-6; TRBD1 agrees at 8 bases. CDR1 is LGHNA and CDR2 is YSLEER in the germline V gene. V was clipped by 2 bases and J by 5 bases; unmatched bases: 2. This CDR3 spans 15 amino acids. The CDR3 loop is CASSQQGAHNSPLHF. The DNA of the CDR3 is TGCGCCAGCAGCCAACAGGGGGCGCATAATTCACCCCTCCACTTT.

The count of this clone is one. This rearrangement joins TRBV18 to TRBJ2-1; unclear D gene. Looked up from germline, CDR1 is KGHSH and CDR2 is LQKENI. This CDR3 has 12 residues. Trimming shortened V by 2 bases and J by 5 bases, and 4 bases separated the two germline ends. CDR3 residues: CASSPSNNEQFF. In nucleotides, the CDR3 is TGTGCCAGCTCACCAAGCAACAATGAGCAGTTCTTC.

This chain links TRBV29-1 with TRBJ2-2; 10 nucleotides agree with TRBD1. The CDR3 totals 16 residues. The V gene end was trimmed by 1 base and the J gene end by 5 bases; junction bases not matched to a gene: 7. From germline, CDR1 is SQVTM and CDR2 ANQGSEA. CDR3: CSVEVPTGGLTGELFF. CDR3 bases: TGCAGCGTTGAAGTGCCGACAGGGGGCTTAACCGGGGAGCTGTTTTTT.